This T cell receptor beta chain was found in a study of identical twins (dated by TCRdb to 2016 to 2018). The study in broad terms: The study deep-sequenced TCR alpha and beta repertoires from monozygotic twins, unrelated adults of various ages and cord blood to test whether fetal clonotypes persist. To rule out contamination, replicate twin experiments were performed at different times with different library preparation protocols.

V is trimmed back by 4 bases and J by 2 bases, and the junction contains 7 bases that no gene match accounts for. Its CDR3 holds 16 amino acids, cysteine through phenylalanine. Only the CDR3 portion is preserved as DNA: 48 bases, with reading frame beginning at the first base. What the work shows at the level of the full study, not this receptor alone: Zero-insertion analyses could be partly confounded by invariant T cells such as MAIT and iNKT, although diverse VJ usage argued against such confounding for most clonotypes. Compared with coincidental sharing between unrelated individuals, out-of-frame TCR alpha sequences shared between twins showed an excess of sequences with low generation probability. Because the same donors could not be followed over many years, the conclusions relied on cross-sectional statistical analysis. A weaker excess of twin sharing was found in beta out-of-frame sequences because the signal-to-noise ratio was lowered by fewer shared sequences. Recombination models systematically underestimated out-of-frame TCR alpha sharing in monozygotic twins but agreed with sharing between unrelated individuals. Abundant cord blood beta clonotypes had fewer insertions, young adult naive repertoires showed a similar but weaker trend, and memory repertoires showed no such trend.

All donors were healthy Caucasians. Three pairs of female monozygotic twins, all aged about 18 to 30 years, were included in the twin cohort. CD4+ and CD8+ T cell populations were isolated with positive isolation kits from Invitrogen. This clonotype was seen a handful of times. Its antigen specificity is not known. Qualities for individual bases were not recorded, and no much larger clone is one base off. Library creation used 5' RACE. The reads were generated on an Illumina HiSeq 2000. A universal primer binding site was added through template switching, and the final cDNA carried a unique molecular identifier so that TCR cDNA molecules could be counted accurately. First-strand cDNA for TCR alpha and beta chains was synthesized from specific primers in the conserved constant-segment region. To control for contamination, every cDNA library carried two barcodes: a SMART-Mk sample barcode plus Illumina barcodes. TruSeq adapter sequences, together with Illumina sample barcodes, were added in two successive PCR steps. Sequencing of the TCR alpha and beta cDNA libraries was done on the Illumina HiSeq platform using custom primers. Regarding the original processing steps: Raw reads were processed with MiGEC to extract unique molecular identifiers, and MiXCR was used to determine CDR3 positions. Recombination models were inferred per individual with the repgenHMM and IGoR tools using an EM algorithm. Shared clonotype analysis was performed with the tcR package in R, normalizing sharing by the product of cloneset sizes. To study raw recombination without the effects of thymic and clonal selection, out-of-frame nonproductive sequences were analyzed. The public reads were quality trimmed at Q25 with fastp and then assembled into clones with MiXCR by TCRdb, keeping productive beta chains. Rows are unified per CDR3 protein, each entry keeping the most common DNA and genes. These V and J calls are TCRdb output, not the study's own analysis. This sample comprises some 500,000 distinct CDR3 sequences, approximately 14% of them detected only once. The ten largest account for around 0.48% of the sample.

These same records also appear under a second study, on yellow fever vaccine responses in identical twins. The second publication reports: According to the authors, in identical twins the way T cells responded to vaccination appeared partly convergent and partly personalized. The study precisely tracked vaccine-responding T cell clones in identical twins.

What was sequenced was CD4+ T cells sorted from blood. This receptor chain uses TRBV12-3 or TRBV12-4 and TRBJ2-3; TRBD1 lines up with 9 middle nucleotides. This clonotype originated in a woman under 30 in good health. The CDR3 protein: CASSSGTGMSTDTQYF. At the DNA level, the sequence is TGTGCCAGCAGTTCGGGGACAGGGATGTCCACAGATACGCAGTATTTT.